This T cell receptor (beta chain) was found in a study of blood T cell repertoires in COVID-19. This CDR3 region has 14 residues. Trimming took 3 bases from V and 5 from J; bases not matched to a gene: 4. Germline values: CDR1 LGHDT, CDR2 YNNKEL (reference sequence). Seattle patients were enrolled during active infection and followed longitudinally. Some clones are missing from TCRdb's copy, which holds only in-frame ones; the method was immunoSEQ multiplex PCR. The sample consists of about 360,000 clones, 86% of them appearing once. V and J are TRBV3-1 (or the pseudogene TRBV3-2) and TRBJ2-5; 9 bases match TRBD1. The sample taken for sequencing was peripheral blood. This sequence was found in a woman aged 60 to 75 with COVID-19, enrolled during active disease. The CDR3 DNA follows: TGTGCCAGCAGCCAGGCGGACAGGGGCGAGACCCAGTACTTC. It yields the protein CASSQADRGETQYF.